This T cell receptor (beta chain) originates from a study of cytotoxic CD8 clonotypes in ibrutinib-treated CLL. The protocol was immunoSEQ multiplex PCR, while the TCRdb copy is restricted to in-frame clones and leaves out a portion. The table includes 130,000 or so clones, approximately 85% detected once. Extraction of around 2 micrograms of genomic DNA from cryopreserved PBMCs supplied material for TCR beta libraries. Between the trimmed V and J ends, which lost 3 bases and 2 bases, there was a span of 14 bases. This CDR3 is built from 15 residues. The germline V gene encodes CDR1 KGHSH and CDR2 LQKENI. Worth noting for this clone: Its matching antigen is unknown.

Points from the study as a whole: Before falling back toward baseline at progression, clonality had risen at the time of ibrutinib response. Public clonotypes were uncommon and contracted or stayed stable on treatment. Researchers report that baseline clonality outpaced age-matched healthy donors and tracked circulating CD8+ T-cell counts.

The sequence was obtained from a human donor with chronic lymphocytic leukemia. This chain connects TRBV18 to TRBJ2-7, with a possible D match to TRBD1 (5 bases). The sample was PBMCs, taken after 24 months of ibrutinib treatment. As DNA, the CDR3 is TGTGCCAGCTCACCCTTAGCAGGGTCAACCTACGAGCAGTACTTC. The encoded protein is CASSPLAGSTYEQYF.